The clone carrying this T cell receptor beta chain showed up just a few times. Its antigen remains unidentified. The second PCR ran about 6 to 11 cycles with a sample-barcoded 5' primer and J-beta primers. Each TCR beta cDNA got a 12-nucleotide random molecular identifier. TCRdb ran MiXCR on the 5' RACE reads and lists one entry per CDR3 protein. The table has about a million distinct CDR3 sequences, around 54% seen once. These data come from a study of blood T cells in healthy people across ages. V shed 5 bases and J 7 bases; nucleotides not matched to a gene: 8. Germline V gene data show CDR1 as MNHNS and CDR2 as SASEGT. CDR3 length equals 14 residues. Study observations and caveats: Estimated diversity that came from one million T cells was considered an underestimate. The study found TCR beta diversity correlated strongly with naive T cell percentage.

This chain links TRBV6-1 with TRBJ2-3, with 8 bases lining up with TRBD1. What was sequenced was blood. The sequence was obtained from a woman aged 60-70 years in good health. The CDR3 loop reads CASSPRQGSNTQYF. The CDR3 region has the DNA TGTGCCAGCAGTCCCAGACAGGGGTCTAATACGCAGTATTTT.